These 26 T cell receptor beta chains came from one sample sequenced in a study of OX40 agonist ivuxolimab in advanced cancers. The table came from immunoSEQ multiplex PCR; TCRdb's copy has only in-frame clones and leaves some out. The repertoire consists of more than 45,000 clones, with over 65% occurring once and the leading ten covering approximately 3.1%. Specimen: CD4+ or CD8+ T cells sorted from blood, collected in a trial of the OX40 agonist ivuxolimab. These receptors all stem from an adult with an advanced solid tumor such as melanoma, head and neck, liver or kidney cancer.

The rearrangement links TRBV7-2 to TRBJ1-2; 10 positions agree with TRBD1. V lost 7 bases, J lost 7 bases, and 6 bases stayed unmatched. This CDR3 contains 13 residues. The germline V gene has CDR1 SGHTA and CDR2 FQGNSA. The CDR3 bases are TGTGCCAGCATCCCGGACAGGGGGTTTGGCTACACCTTC. Translating it yields CASIPDRGFGYTF.

Note on this clone: Germline is not matched at one junction end, which may reflect a read error. Within the sample, other DNA sequences also encode this same CDR3. The chain is built from TRBV5-1 and TRBJ1-5; tentative D call: TRBD1 (6 bases). This CDR3 has 19 residues. Looked up from germline, CDR1 is SGHRS and CDR2 is YFSETQ. The CDR3 sequence is CASSLDDRMRGYSNQPQHF. For the CDR3, the DNA is TGTGCCAGCAGCCTTGACGACAGGATGAGGGGGTATAGCAATCAGCCCCAGCATTTT.

V and J are TRBV11-2 and TRBJ2-5; the D gene is possibly TRBD1 (7 bases). Trimming removed 5 bases from V and 0 bases from J, with 16 bases in between. Germline V gives CDR1 SGHAT, CDR2 FQNNGV. CDR3 length: 16 amino acids. The CDR3 DNA is TGTGCCAGCAGCCCTCGGGGGACAGTGTACCAAGAGACCCAGTACTTC. It specifies CASSPRGTVYQETQYF. Drawing the rest from reference TRBV11-2 and TRBJ2-5, the complete variable domain is EAGVAQSPRYKIIEKRQSVAFWCNPISGHATLYWYQQILGQGPKLLIQFQNNGVVDDSQLPKDRFSAERLKGVDSTLKIQPAKLEDSAVYLCASSPRGTVYQETQYFGPGTRLLVL.

This clone was counted only a few times. The chain has TRBV30 and TRBJ1-2, with D perhaps TRBD1 (5 bases). The CDR3 is made up of 12 amino acids. The V gene's germline CDR1 is GTSNPN and CDR2 SVGIG (reference sequence). The germline V and J ends were trimmed by 4 bases and 5 bases, with 11 bases remaining between them. This chain's CDR3 is CAWTIAGYGYTF. CDR3 DNA sequence: TGTGCCTGGACTATCGCAGGGTATGGCTACACCTTC.

In nucleotides, the CDR3 is TGTGCCAGCAGTCCACCATTGGGGACAGGGGATAACACTGAAGCTTTCTTT. The encoded protein is CASSPPLGTGDNTEAFF. This chain links TRBV28 with TRBJ1-1; TRBD1 matches 10 bases. Germline lookup yields CDR1 MDHEN and CDR2 SYDVKM. The trim removed 5 bases at V and 2 bases at J, leaving 11 bases unmatched. The CDR3 has 17 residues.

This clone was recorded only once. The chain is built from TRBV27 and TRBJ2-3, with 8 bases matching TRBD1. The ends lost 8 bases at V and 3 bases at J; junction bases unmatched: 4. CDR1 MNHEY and CDR2 SMNVEV come from the germline V gene (reference sequence). The CDR3 has 13 amino acids. As DNA, the CDR3 is TGTGCCAGCCTTCGACAGGGGACAGATACGCAGTATTTT. Its translation is CASLRQGTDTQYF.

A single count supports this clone. The V call is TRBV11-2, the J call TRBJ2-7; D is uncertain. In germline, CDR1 is SGHAT, CDR2 FQNNGV. The germline V and J ends were trimmed by 4 bases and 0 bases, with 4 bases remaining between them. This CDR3 is 12 amino acids long. The DNA of the CDR3 is TGTGCCAGCAGCTCAAGCTCCTACGAGCAGTACTTC. The encoded protein is CASSSSSYEQYF.

The genes are TRBV28 and TRBJ1-5; no firm D call. The germline V gene encodes CDR1 MDHEN and CDR2 SYDVKM. This CDR3 contains 12 residues. Trimming cost V 5 bases and J 5 bases, with 7 bases left between them. The DNA of the CDR3 is TGTGCCAGCAGTGTCACAGATCAGCCCCAGCATTTT. It is translated as CASSVTDQPQHF.

The chain recombines TRBV28 with TRBJ1-5; no reliable D call. Germline values: CDR1 MDHEN, CDR2 SYDVKM. The CDR3 extends over 13 amino acids. Deletions cut 6 bases from V and 5 bases from J, with 11 bases between. CDR3 sequence reads: CASREDFHQPQHF. The CDR3 DNA follows: TGTGCCAGCAGGGAGGACTTCCATCAGCCCCAGCATTTT. Variable domain in full (rest from reference TRBV28 and TRBJ1-5): DVKVTQSSRYLVKRTGEKVFLECVQDMDHENMFWYRQDPGLGLRLIYFSYDVKMKEKGDIPEGYSVSREKKERFSLILESASTNQTSMYLCASREDFHQPQHFGDGTRLSIL.

This chain links TRBV5-1 with TRBJ2-5; the D gene could be TRBD1 or TRBD2 (7 bases each). The CDR3 runs 14 residues. Trimming pared 4 bases from V and 5 bases from J, leaving 15 bases between. CDR1 is SGHRS, CDR2 YFSETQ, per germline. This CDR3 reads CASSLGGGWETQYF. The DNA for the CDR3 is TGCGCCAGCAGCCTGGGAGGGGGCTGGGAGACCCAGTACTTC.

J is TRBJ2-3 and V is TRBV9; D unclear. The CDR3 covers 14 residues. Trimming removed 3 bases at V and 2 bases at J, with 10 bases between. Germline-derived CDR1 and CDR2 are SGDLS and YYNGEE. The CDR3 bases are TGTGCCAGCAGCGCCATAGGAACCACAGATACGCAGTATTTT. It codes for CASSAIGTTDTQYF.

The chain employs TRBV5-5 and TRBJ1-2; D uncertain. The CDR3 sequence is 15 residues long. V was pared by 0 bases and J by 8 bases, with 17 bases between. Germline V gives CDR1 SGHKS, CDR2 YYEKEE (reference sequence). The chain's CDR3 is CASSLVTEGLGGYTF. The DNA for the CDR3 is TGTGCCAGCAGCTTGGTAACGGAGGGTCTGGGCGGCTACACCTTC. The whole variable domain, remainder taken from reference TRBV5-5 and TRBJ1-2, is DAGVTQSPTHLIKTRGQQVTLRCSPISGHKSVSWYQQVLGQGPQFIFQYYEKEERGRGNFPDRFSARQFPNYSSELNVNALLLGDSALYLCASSLVTEGLGGYTFGSGTRLTVV.

The genes are TRBV5-5 and TRBJ1-2, with TRBD1 matching over 9 bases. V lost 0 bases and J lost 7; bases outside the gene matches: 10. The CDR3 runs to 16 residues. Germline assignment: CDR1 SGHKS and CDR2 YYEKEE (reference sequence). The CDR3 bases are TGTGCCAGCAGCTTGGATTTGGGACAGGGCTGGACTGGCTACACCTTC. Its translation: CASSLDLGQGWTGYTF. The whole variable domain, remainder taken from reference TRBV5-5 and TRBJ1-2, is DAGVTQSPTHLIKTRGQQVTLRCSPISGHKSVSWYQQVLGQGPQFIFQYYEKEERGRGNFPDRFSARQFPNYSSELNVNALLLGDSALYLCASSLDLGQGWTGYTFGSGTRLTVV.

The J gene is TRBJ2-1, the V gene TRBV7-3; 9 nucleotides align to TRBD2. The length of the CDR3 is 17 residues. The V segment lost 5 bases and the J segment 5 bases; nucleotides outside the gene matches: 13. Germline lookup yields CDR1 SGHTA and CDR2 FQGTGA. The CDR3: CASSRQGGLAWDNEQFF. For the CDR3, the DNA is TGTGCCAGCAGCCGACAAGGGGGACTAGCATGGGACAATGAGCAGTTCTTC.

This chain uses TRBV10-3 with TRBJ1-5; 9 nucleotides agree with TRBD1. Germline CDR1 is ENHRY and CDR2 is SYGVKD. V shed 3 bases and J 7 bases; nucleotides not matched to a gene: 7. This CDR3 region has 15 residues. CDR3 bases: TGTGCCATCAGTGAACCGGGACAGGGAGGACAGCCCCAGCATTTT. Protein sequence: CAISEPGQGGQPQHF.

V and J are TRBV7-3 and TRBJ2-7, with D perhaps matching TRBD1 (5 bases). The germline V gene has CDR1 SGHTA and CDR2 FQGTGA. Trimming took 2 bases from V and 3 from J, leaving 14 bases between them. The CDR3 has 15 residues. The CDR3 region has the DNA TGTGCCAGCAGCTTAGGGCAGGGTGCCGGCTACGAGCAGTACTTC. Amino acid sequence: CASSLGQGAGYEQYF.

This chain uses TRBV30 with TRBJ2-3; 7 positions match TRBD1. Unmatched junction bases numbered 6, after V lost 0 bases and J lost 6 bases. The CDR3 runs to 14 residues. From germline, CDR1 is GTSNPN and CDR2 SVGIG (reference sequence). CDR3 amino acids: CAWSVTGIRDTQYF. The CDR3 coding sequence is TGTGCCTGGAGTGTGACAGGGATTAGGGATACGCAGTATTTT.

The chain couples TRBV11-1 to TRBJ1-1; weak D call: TRBD1 (5 bases). This CDR3 has 15 amino acids. Germline lookup yields CDR1 SGHAT and CDR2 FQDESV (reference sequence). The V end lost 2 bases, the J end lost 0 bases, and 10 bases lay between the germline ends. The DNA of the CDR3 is TGTGCCAGCAGCTTAACAAGAGGGGTGAACACTGAAGCTTTCTTT. Translated: CASSLTRGVNTEAFF.

V gene TRBV30 combines with J gene TRBJ1-2, with a weak D call TRBD1 (5 bases). V was trimmed by 2 bases and J by 7 bases, leaving 14 bases between them. The CDR3 spans 13 residues. The germline gives CDR1 GTSNPN, CDR2 SVGIG (reference sequence). The CDR3 region is CAWSRGREVGYTF. Here the CDR3 DNA reads TGTGCCTGGAGTAGAGGCAGGGAGGTTGGCTACACCTTC.

In this sample, this clone turned up once. The chain links TRBV6-1 to TRBJ2-7, with 8 bases identical to TRBD1. V shed 0 bases and J 5 bases; nucleotides not matched to a gene: 6. CDR1 and CDR2 from the germline V gene are MNHNS and SASEGT. This CDR3 is 15 amino acids long. The CDR3, as DNA: TGTGCCAGCAGTGAAGCAGCAGGGGGCCCCCACGAGCAGTACTTC. Protein product: CASSEAAGGPHEQYF.

The chain has TRBV19 and TRBJ2-7, with D possibly TRBD1 on 5 matching bases. From germline, CDR1 is LNHDA and CDR2 SQIVND (reference sequence). Trimming removed 4 bases at V and 3 bases at J, with 10 bases between. CDR3 length equals 13 residues. The CDR3, as DNA: TGTGCCAGTAGTACAGGGTCCTACTACGAGCAGTACTTC. Translation: CASSTGSYYEQYF.

The chain has TRBV18 and TRBJ2-2; the D is unclear. The V gene's germline CDR1 is KGHSH and CDR2 LQKENI. This CDR3 spans 15 amino acids. V lost 6 bases and J 0 bases, leaving 11 bases between the germline ends. The CDR3 protein is CASSLLNANTGELFF. The CDR3 coding sequence is TGTGCCAGCTCCCTCCTGAACGCGAACACCGGGGAGCTGTTTTTT.

J is TRBJ2-1 and V is TRBV5-6; D possibly uses TRBD1 or TRBD2 (5 bases each). Trimming pared 3 bases from V and 6 bases from J, leaving 19 bases between. The germline V gene encodes CDR1 SGHDT and CDR2 YYEEEE. The length of the CDR3 is 16 residues. CDR3 sequence: CASSYRQLRDRNEQFF. The DNA for the CDR3 is TGTGCCAGCAGCTACAGACAGCTACGGGACCGCAATGAGCAGTTCTTC.

This chain uses TRBV28 with TRBJ2-7, with 7 bases matching TRBD2. The CDR3 spans 15 residues. CDR1 and CDR2 (germline): MDHEN, SYDVKM. The V gene end was trimmed by 5 bases and the J gene end by 1 base; junction bases not matched to a gene: 8. The DNA of the CDR3 is TGTGCCAGCAGTCCGCCCCTGGGAGGGTCCTACGAGCAGTACTTC. Translated, it gives CASSPPLGGSYEQYF.

The chain combines TRBV30 with TRBJ2-3; D is ambiguous. The V end was cut by 3 bases, the J end by 3 bases, with 13 bases between. The CDR3 has 14 residues. The germline V gene has CDR1 GTSNPN and CDR2 SVGIG (reference sequence). The CDR3 bases are TGTGCCTGGAGACCGTATGGAGCGACAGATACGCAGTATTTT. Translation: CAWRPYGATDTQYF.

The chain combines TRBV7-9 with TRBJ2-1; D possibly corresponds to TRBD2 (6 bases). The CDR3 loop spans 15 amino acids. The germline gives CDR1 SEHNR, CDR2 FQNEAQ (reference sequence). Trimming shortened V by 6 bases and J by 0 bases, and 12 bases separated the two germline ends. The DNA for the CDR3 is TGTGCCAGCAGTGGGGGGAGACGCTCCTACAATGAGCAGTTCTTC. This sequence encodes CASSGGRRSYNEQFF.